The entry that follows covers one T cell receptor (beta chain) sequence. Its antigen is still unknown. Researchers ran the PCR with 60 Vbeta and 13 Jbeta primers. Sequencing used immunoSEQ multiplex PCR; TCRdb keeps in-frame clones, though not all of them. The sample gives roughly 110,000 clones, approximately 83% of which show up once; about 2.7% is in the top ten. The data originate from a study of cytomegalovirus exposure and HLA in healthy donors. Points from the study as a whole: A further, later analysis showed that HLA-associated TCR beta chains (compared with equally common others) were more clonally expanded. In an earlier analysis, productive rearrangement rates for most beta V segments clustered near 87% or 30%.

The V and J ends lost 8 bases and 0 bases, in that order; junction bases with no gene match: 5. Germline loops: CDR1 GTSNPN, CDR2 SVGIG (reference sequence). CDR3 length: 13 residues. The V gene is TRBV30, the J gene TRBJ1-1; the match to TRBD1 covers 8 bases. The sequenced material came from PBMCs. This receptor was identified in a young woman in good health and CMV-seronegative. CDR3 protein: CAPRGLMNTEAFF. CDR3 coding DNA: TGTGCCCCCAGGGGGCTTATGAACACTGAAGCTTTCTTT.